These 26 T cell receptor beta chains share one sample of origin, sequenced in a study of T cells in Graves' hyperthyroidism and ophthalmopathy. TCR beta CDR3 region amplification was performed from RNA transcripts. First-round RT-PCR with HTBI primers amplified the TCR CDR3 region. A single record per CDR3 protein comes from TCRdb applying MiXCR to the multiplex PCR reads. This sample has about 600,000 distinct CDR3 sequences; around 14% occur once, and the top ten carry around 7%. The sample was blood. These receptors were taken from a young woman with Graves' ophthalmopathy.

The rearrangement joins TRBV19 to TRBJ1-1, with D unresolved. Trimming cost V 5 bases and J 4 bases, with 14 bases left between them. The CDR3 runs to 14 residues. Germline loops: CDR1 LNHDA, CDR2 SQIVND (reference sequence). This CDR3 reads CASSLVSGFTEAFF. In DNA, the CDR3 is TGTGCCAGTAGTTTGGTTTCGGGGTTCACTGAAGCTTTCTTT. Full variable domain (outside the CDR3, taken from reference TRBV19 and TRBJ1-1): DGGITQSPKYLFRKEGQNVTLSCEQNLNHDAMYWYRQDPGQGLRLIYYSQIVNDFQKGDIAEGYSVSREKKESFPLTVTSAQKNPTAFYLCASSLVSGFTEAFFGQGTRLTVV.

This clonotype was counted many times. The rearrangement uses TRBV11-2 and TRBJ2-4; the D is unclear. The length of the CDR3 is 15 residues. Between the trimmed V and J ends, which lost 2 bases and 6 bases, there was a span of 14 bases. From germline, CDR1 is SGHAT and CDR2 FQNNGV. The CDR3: CASSLSAPAGNIQYF. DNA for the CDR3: TGTGCCAGCAGCTTATCAGCCCCAGCCGGAAACATTCAGTACTTC.

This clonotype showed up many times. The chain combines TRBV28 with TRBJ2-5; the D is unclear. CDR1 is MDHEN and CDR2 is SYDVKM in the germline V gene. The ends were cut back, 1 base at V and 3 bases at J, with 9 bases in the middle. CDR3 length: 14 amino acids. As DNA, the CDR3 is TGTGCCAGCAGTTTATCAGCGTTTAAAGAGACCCAGTACTTC. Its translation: CASSLSAFKETQYF. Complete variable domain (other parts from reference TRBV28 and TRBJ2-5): DVKVTQSSRYLVKRTGEKVFLECVQDMDHENMFWYRQDPGLGLRLIYFSYDVKMKEKGDIPEGYSVSREKKERFSLILESASTNQTSMYLCASSLSAFKETQYFGPGTRLLVL.

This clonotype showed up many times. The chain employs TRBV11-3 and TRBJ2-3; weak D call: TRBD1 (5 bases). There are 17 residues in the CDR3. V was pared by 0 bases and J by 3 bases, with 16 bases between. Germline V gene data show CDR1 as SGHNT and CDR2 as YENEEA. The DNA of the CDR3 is TGTGCCAGCAGCTTAGAGATAGCCAGGGCAATTACAGATACGCAGTATTTT. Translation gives CASSLEIARAITDTQYF.

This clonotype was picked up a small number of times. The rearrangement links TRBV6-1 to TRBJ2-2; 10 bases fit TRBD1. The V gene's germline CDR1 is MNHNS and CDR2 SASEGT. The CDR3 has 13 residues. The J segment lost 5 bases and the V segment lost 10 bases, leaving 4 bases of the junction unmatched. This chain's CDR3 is CANGQGGTGELFF. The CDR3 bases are TGTGCCAACGGACAGGGGGGGACCGGGGAGCTGTTTTTT.

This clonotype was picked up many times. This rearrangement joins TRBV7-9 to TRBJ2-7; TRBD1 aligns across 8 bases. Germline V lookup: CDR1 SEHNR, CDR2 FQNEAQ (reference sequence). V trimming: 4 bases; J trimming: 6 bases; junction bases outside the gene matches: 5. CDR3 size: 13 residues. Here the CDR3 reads CASSSWTGTEQYF. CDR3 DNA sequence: TGTGCCAGCAGCTCCTGGACAGGGACCGAGCAGTACTTC. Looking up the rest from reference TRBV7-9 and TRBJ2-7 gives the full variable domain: DTGVSQNPRHKITKRGQNVTFRCDPISEHNRLYWYRQTLGQGPEFLTYFQNEAQLEKSRLLSDRFSAERPKGSFSTLEIQRTEQGDSAMYLCASSSWTGTEQYFGPGTRLTVT.

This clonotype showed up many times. CDR3 protein: CASRASGRPRGEQFF. In DNA form, the CDR3 reads TGTGCCAGCAGGGCTAGCGGGAGGCCACGAGGTGAGCAGTTCTTC. V usage is TRBV7-9 and J usage is TRBJ2-1; TRBD2 matches 11 bases. With V trimmed by 6 bases and J by 9 bases, 10 bases remained unmatched. Germline-derived CDR1 and CDR2 are SEHNR and FQNEAQ (reference sequence). The CDR3 loop spans 15 amino acids.

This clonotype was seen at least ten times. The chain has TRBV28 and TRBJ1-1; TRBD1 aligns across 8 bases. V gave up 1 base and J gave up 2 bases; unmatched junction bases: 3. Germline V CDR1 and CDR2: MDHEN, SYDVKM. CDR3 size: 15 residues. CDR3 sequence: CASSLSGGINTEAFF. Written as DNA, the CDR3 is TGTGCCAGCAGTTTATCAGGGGGCATTAACACTGAAGCTTTCTTT.

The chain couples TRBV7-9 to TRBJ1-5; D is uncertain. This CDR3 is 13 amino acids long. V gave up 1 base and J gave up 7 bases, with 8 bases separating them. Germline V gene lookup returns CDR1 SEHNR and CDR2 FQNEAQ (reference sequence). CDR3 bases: TGTGCCAGCAGCTTAGAGGGAATCCAGCCCCAGCATTTT. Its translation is CASSLEGIQPQHF. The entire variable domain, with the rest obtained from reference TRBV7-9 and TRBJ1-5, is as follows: DTGVSQNPRHKITKRGQNVTFRCDPISEHNRLYWYRQTLGQGPEFLTYFQNEAQLEKSRLLSDRFSAERPKGSFSTLEIQRTEQGDSAMYLCASSLEGIQPQHFGDGTRLSIL.

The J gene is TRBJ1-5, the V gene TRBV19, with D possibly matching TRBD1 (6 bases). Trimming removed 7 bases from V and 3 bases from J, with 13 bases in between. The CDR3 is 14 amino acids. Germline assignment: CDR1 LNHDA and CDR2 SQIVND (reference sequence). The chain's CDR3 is CASMGDRFNQPQHF. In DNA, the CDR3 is TGTGCCAGTATGGGCGACAGGTTCAATCAGCCCCAGCATTTT.

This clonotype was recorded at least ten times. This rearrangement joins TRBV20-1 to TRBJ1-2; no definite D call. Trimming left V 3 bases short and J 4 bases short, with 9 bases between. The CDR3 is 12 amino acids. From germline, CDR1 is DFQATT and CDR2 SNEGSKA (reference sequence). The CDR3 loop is CSARGRLYGYTF. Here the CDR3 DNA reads TGCAGTGCTAGGGGCAGGCTCTATGGCTACACCTTC.

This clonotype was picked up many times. The CDR3 here is CASSKGQSNEKLFF. The DNA of the CDR3 is TGTGCCAGCAGCAAGGGACAGTCCAATGAAAAACTGTTTTTT. The chain couples TRBV7-9 to TRBJ1-4; TRBD1 agrees at 7 bases. Germline V gene sequence: CDR1 SEHNR, CDR2 FQNEAQ (reference sequence). The CDR3 loop spans 14 amino acids. The trim removed 5 bases at V and 5 bases at J, leaving 5 bases unmatched.

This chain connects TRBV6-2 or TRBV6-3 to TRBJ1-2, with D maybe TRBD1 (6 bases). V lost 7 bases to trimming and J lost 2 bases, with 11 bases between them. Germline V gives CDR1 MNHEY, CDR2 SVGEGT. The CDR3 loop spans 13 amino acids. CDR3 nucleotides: TGTGCCAGCACCCCAGGGACAAACTATGGCTACACCTTC. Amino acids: CASTPGTNYGYTF.

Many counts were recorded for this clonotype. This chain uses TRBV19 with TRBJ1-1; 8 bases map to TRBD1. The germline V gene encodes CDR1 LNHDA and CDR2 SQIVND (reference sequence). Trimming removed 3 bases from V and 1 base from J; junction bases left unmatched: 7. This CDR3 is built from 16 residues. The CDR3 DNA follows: TGTGCCAGTAGTATCCAGACAGGGGATACGAACACTGAAGCTTTCTTT. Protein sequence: CASSIQTGDTNTEAFF.

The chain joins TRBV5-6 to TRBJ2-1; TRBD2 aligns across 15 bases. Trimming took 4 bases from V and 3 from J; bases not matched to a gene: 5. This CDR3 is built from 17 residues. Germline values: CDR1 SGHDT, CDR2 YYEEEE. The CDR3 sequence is CASSPGLAGGYYNEQFF. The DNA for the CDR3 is TGTGCCAGCAGCCCCGGACTAGCGGGAGGGTACTACAATGAGCAGTTCTTC.

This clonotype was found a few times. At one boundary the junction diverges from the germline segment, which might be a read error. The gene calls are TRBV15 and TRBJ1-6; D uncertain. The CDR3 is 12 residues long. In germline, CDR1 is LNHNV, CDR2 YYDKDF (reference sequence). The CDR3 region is CATSRDKSPLHF. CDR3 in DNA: TGTGCCACCAGCAGAGATAAATCACCCCTCCACTTT. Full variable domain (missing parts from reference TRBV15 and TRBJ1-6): DAMVIQNPRYQVTQFGKPVTLSCSQTLNHNVMYWYQQKSSQAPKLLFHYYDKDFNNEADTPDNFQSRRPNTSFCFLDIRSPGLGDTAMYLCATSRDKSPLHFGNGTRLTVT.

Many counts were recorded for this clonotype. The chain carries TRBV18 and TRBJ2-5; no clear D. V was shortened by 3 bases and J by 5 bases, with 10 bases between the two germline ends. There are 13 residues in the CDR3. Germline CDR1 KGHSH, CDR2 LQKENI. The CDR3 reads CASSPTRSETQYF. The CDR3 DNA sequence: TGTGCCAGCTCACCCACGCGAAGTGAGACCCAGTACTTC.

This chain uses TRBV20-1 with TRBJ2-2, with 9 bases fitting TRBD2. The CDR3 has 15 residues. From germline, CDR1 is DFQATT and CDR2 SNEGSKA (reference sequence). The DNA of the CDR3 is TGCAGCTCGGAGCAGCGGGAGGAGAACACCGGGGAGCTGTTTTTT. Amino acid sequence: CSSEQREENTGELFF.

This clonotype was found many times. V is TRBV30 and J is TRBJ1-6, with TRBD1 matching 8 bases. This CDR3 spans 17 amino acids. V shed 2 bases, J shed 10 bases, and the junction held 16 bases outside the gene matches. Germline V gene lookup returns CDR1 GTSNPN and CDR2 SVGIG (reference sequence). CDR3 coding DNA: TGTGCCTGGAGTCCAGCTTTGACAGGGGCAAGTTCCTCACCCCTCCACTTT. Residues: CAWSPALTGASSSPLHF.

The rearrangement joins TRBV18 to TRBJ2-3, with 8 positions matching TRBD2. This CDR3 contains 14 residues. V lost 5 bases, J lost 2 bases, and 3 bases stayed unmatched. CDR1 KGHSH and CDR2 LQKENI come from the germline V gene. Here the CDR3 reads CASSGTSLTDTQYF. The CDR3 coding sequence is TGTGCCAGCTCAGGGACTAGTCTCACAGATACGCAGTATTTT.

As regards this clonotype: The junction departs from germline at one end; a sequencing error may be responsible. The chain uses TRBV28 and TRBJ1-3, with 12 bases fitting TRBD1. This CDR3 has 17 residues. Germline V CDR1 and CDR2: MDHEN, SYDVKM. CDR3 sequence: CASSRIGTGGGGNTIYF. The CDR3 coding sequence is TGCGCCAGCAGCCGCATCGGGACAGGGGGCGGTGGAAACACCATATATTTT. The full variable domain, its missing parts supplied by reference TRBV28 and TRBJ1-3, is DVKVTQSSRYLVKRTGEKVFLECVQDMDHENMFWYRQDPGLGLRLIYFSYDVKMKEKGDIPEGYSVSREKKERFSLILESASTNQTSMYLCASSRIGTGGGGNTIYFGEGSWLTVV.

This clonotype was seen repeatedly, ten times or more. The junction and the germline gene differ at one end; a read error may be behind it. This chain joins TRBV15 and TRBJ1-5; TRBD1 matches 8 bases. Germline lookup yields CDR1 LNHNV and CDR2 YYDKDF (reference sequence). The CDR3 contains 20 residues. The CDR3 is CATSRDRRTGYGYSNQPQHF. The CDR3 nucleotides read TGTGCCACCAGCAGAGATAGGAGGACAGGGTACGGGTATAGCAATCAGCCTCAGCATTTT.

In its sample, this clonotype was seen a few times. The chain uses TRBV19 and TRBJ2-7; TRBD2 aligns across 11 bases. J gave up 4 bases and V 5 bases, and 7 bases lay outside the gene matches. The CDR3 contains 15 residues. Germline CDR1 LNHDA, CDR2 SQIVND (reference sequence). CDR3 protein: CASSAGLAALYEQYF. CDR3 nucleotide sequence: TGTGCCAGTAGTGCGGGACTAGCGGCTTTATACGAGCAGTACTTC.

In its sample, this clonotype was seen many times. The CDR3 loop reads CASSPFRANTGELFF. Written as DNA, the CDR3 is TGTGCCAGCAGCCCCTTTAGGGCGAACACCGGGGAGCTGTTTTTT. The genes are TRBV6-1 and TRBJ2-2; no firm D call. Germline assignment: CDR1 MNHNS and CDR2 SASEGT. Between the trimmed V and J ends, which lost 6 bases and 0 bases, there was a span of 11 bases. The CDR3 totals 15 residues.

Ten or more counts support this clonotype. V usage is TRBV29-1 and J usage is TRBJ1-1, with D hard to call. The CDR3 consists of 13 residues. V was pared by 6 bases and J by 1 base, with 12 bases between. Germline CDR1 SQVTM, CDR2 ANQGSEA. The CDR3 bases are TGCAGCGTCAGGTTGATGGGGAACACTGAAGCTTTCTTT. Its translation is CSVRLMGNTEAFF.

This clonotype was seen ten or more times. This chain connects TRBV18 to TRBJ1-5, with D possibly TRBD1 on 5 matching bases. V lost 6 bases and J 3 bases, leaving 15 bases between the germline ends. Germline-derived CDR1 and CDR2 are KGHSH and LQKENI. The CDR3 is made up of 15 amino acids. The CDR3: CASSLGTAANQPQHF. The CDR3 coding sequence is TGTGCCAGCTCGCTTGGGACCGCCGCCAATCAGCCCCAGCATTTT. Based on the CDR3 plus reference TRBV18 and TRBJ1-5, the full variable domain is NAGVMQNPRHLVRRRGQEARLRCSPMKGHSHVYWYRQLPEEGLKFMVYLQKENIIDESGMPKERFSAEFPKEGPSILRIQQVVRGDSAAYFCASSLGTAANQPQHFGDGTRLSIL.